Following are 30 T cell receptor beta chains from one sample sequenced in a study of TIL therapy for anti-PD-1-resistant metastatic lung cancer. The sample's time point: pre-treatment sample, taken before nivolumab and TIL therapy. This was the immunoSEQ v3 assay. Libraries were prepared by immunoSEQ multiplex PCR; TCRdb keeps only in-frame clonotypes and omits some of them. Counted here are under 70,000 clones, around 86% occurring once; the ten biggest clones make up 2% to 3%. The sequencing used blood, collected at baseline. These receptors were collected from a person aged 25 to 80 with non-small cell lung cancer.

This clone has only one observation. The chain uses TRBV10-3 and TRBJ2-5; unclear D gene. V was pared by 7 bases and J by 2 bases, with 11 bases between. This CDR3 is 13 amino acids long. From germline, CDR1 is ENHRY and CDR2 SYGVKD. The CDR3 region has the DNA TGTGCCATCACTGCAGGCCTACAAGAGACCCAGTACTTC. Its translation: CAITAGLQETQYF.

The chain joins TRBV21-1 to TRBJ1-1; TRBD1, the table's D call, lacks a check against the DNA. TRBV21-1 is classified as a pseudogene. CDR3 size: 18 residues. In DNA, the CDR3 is TGTGCCAGCAGCAAACGAGGTGGGTGTAAAGGGGGGAACACTGAAGCTTTCTTT. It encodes CASSKRGGCKGGNTEAFF.

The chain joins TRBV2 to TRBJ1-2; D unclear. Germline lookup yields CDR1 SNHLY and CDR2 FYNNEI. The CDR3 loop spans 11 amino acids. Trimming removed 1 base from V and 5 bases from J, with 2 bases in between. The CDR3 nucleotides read TGTGCCAGCAGTGAAGGGTATGGCTACACCTTC. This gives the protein CASSEGYGYTF. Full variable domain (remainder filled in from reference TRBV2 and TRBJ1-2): EPEVTQTPSHQVTQMGQEVILRCVPISNHLYFYWYRQILGQKVEFLVSFYNNEISEKSEIFDDQFSVERPDGSNFTLKIRSTKLEDSAMYFCASSEGYGYTFGSGTRLTVV.

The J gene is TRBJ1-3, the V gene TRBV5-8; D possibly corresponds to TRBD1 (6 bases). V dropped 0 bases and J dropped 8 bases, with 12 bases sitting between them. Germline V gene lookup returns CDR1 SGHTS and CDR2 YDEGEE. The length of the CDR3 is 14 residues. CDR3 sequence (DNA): TGTGCCAGCAGCTTGGGTACAGGGATGGACACCATATATTTT. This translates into CASSLGTGMDTIYF.

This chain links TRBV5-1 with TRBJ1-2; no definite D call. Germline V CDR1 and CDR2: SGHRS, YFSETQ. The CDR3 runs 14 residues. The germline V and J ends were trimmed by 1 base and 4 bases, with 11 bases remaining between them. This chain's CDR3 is CASSLPSEIYGYTF. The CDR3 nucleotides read TGCGCCAGCAGCTTGCCGTCGGAAATCTATGGCTACACCTTC. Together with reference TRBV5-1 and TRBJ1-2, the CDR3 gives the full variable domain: KAGVTQTPRYLIKTRGQQVTLSCSPISGHRSVSWYQQTPGQGLQFLFEYFSETQRNKGNFPGRFSGRQFSNSRSEMNVSTLELGDSALYLCASSLPSEIYGYTFGSGTRLTVV.

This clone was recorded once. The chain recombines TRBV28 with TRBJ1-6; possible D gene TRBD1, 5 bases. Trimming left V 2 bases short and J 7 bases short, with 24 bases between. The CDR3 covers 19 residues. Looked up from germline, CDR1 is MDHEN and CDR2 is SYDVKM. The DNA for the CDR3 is TGTGCCAGCAGTTTAGTGAGGGTTTGGCAGGGCAAAATAAATTCACCCCTCCACTTT. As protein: CASSLVRVWQGKINSPLHF.

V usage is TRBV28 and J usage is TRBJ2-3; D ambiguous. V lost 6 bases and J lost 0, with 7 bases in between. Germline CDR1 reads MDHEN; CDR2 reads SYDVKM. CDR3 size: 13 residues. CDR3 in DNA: TGTGCCAGCAGAGATGCCAGCACAGATACGCAGTATTTT. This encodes CASRDASTDTQYF. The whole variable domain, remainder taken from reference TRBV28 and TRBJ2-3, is DVKVTQSSRYLVKRTGEKVFLECVQDMDHENMFWYRQDPGLGLRLIYFSYDVKMKEKGDIPEGYSVSREKKERFSLILESASTNQTSMYLCASRDASTDTQYFGPGTRLTVL.

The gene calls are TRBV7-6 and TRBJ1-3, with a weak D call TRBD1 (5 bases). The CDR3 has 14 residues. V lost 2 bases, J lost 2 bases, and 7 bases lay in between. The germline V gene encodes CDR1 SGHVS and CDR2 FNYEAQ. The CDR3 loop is CASSLQGAGNTIYF. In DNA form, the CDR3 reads TGTGCCAGCAGCTTACAGGGAGCTGGAAACACCATATATTTT.

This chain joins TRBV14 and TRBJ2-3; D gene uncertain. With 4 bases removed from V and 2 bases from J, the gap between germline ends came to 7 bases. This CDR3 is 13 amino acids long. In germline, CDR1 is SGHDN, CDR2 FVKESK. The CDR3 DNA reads TGTGCCAGCAGCCGACAACTCACAGATACGCAGTATTTT. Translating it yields CASSRQLTDTQYF.

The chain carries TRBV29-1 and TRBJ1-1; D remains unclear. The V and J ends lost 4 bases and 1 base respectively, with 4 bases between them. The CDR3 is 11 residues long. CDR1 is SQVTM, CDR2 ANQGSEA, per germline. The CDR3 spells CSVAKNTEAFF. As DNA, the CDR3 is TGCAGCGTTGCCAAGAACACTGAAGCTTTCTTT.

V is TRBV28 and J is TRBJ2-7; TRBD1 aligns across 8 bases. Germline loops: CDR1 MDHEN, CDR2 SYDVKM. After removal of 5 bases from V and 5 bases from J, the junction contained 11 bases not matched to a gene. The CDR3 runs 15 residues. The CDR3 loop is CASSRPGGESHEQYF. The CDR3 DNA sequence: TGTGCCAGCAGTCGACCAGGGGGCGAATCCCACGAGCAGTACTTC. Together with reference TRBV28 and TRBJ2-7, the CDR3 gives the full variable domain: DVKVTQSSRYLVKRTGEKVFLECVQDMDHENMFWYRQDPGLGLRLIYFSYDVKMKEKGDIPEGYSVSREKKERFSLILESASTNQTSMYLCASSRPGGESHEQYFGPGTRLTVT.

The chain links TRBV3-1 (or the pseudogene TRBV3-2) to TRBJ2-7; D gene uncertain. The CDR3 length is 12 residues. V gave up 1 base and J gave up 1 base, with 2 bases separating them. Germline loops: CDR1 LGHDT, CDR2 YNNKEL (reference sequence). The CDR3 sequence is CASSQVSYEQYF. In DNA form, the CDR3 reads TGTGCCAGCAGCCAAGTGTCCTACGAGCAGTACTTC.

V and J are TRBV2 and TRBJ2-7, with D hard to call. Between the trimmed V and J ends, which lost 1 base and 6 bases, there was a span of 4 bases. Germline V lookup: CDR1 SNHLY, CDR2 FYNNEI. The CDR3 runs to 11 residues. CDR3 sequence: CASSEVSEQYF. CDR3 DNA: TGTGCCAGCAGTGAAGTCTCCGAGCAGTACTTC.

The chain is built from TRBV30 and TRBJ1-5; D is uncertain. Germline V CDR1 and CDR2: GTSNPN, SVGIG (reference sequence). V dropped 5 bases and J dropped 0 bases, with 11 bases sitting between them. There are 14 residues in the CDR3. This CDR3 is CAWSTENSNQPQHF. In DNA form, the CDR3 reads TGTGCCTGGTCTACAGAGAATAGCAATCAGCCCCAGCATTTT.

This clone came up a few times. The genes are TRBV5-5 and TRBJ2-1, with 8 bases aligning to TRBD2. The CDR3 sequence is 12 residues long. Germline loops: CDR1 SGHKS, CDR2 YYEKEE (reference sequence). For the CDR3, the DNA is TGTGGAGCGGGAGAGACCTACAATGAGCAGTTCTTC. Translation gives CGAGETYNEQFF.

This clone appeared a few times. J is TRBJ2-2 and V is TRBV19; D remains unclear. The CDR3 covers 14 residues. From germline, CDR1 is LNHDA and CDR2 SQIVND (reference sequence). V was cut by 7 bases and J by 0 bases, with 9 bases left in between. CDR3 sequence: CASTVISNTGELFF. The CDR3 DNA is TGTGCCAGTACTGTGATATCGAACACCGGGGAGCTGTTTTTT.

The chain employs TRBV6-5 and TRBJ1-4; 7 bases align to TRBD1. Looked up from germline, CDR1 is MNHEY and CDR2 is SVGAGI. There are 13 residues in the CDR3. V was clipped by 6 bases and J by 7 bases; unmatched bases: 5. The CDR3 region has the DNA TGTGCCAGCAGAGACAGGGATAGTGAAAAACTGTTTTTT. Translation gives CASRDRDSEKLFF.

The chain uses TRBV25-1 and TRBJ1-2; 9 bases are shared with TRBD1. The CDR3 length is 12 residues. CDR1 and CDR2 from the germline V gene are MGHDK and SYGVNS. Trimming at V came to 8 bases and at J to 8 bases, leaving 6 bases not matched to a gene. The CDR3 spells CASFDRGYGYTF. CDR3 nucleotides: TGTGCCAGCTTCGACAGGGGGTACGGCTACACCTTC.

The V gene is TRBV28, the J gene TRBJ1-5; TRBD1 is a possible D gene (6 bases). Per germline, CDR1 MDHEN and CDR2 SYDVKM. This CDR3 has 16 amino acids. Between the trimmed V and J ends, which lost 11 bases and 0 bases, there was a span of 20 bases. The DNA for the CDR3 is TGTGCCCGCGGGGGGCGGGGGGCGGTTAGCAATCAGCCCCAGCATTTT. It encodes CARGGRGAVSNQPQHF.

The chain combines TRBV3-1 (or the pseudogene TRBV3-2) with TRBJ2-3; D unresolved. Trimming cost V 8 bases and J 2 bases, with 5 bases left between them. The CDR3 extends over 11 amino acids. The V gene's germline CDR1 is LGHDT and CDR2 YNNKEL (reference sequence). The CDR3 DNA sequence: TGTGCCAGCTCATCCACAGATACGCAGTATTTT. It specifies CASSSTDTQYF.

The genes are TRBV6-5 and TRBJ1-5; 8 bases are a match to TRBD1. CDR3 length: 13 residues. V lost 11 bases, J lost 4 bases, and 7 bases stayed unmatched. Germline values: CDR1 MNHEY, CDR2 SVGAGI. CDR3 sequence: CAYGQGQNQPQHF. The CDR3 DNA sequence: TGTGCCTATGGACAGGGACAAAATCAGCCCCAGCATTTT.

The CDR3 DNA is TGTGCCAGCAGCCCCGGGCCGCAAAATAACTATGGCTACACCTTC. Its protein product is CASSPGPQNNYGYTF. V gene TRBV7-3 combines with J gene TRBJ1-2; D gene unclear. Germline V lookup: CDR1 SGHTA, CDR2 FQGTGA. The ends were cut back, 5 bases at V and 1 base at J, with 14 bases in the middle. The CDR3 consists of 15 residues.

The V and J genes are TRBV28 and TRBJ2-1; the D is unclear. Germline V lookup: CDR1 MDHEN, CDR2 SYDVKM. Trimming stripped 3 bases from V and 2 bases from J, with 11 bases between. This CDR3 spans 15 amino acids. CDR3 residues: CASSFYRSTYNEQFF. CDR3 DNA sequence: TGTGCCAGCAGTTTCTACCGGAGTACCTACAATGAGCAGTTCTTC.

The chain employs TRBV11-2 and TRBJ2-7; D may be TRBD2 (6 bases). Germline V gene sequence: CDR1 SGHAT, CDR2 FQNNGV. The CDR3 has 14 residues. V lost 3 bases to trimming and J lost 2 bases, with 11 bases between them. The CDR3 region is CASSFSRGAYEQYF. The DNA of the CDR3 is TGTGCCAGCAGCTTTTCTCGCGGGGCCTACGAGCAGTACTTC.

This CDR3 is CASSSTGDGYTF. The CDR3 DNA is TGTGCCAGCAGCAGTACAGGGGATGGCTACACCTTC. The chain joins TRBV27 to TRBJ1-2, with 7 bases aligning to TRBD1. With V trimmed by 6 bases and J by 6 bases, 4 bases remained unmatched. The CDR3 is 12 residues long. Germline assignment: CDR1 MNHEY and CDR2 SMNVEV (reference sequence).

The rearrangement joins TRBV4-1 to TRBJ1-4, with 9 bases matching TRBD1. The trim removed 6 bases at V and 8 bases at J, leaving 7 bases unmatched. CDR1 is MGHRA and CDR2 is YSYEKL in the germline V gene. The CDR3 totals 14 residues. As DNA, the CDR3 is TGCGCCAGCAGACGGGACAGGGAGGGAGAAAAACTGTTTTTT. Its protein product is CASRRDREGEKLFF.

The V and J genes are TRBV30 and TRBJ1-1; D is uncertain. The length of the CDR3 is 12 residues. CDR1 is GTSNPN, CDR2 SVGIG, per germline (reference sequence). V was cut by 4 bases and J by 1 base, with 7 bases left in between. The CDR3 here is CAWTYSNTEAFF. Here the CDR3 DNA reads TGTGCCTGGACGTACTCGAACACTGAAGCTTTCTTT.

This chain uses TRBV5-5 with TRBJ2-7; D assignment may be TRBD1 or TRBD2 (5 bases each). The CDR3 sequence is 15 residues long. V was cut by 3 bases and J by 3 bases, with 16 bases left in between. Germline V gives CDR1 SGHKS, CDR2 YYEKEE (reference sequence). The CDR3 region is CASSSAGTAYYEQYF. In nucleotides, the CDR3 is TGTGCCAGCAGCTCCGCCGGGACGGCTTACTACGAGCAGTACTTC. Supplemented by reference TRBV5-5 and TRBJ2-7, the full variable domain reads DAGVTQSPTHLIKTRGQQVTLRCSPISGHKSVSWYQQVLGQGPQFIFQYYEKEERGRGNFPDRFSARQFPNYSSELNVNALLLGDSALYLCASSSAGTAYYEQYFGPGTRLTVT.

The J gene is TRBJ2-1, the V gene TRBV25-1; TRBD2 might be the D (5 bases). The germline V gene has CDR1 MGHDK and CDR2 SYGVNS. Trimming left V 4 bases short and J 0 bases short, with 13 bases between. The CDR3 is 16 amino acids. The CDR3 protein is CASSVQRMYSYNEQFF. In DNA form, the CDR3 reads TGTGCCAGCAGTGTTCAGCGGATGTACTCCTACAATGAGCAGTTCTTC.

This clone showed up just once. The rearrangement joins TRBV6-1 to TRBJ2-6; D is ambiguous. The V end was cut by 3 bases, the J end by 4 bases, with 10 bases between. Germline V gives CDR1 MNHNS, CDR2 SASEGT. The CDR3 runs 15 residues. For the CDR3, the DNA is TGTGCCAGCAGTGATTGGCCGACGGGGGCCAACGTCCTGACTTTC. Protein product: CASSDWPTGANVLTF.